This T cell receptor beta chain came from a study of cytomegalovirus exposure and HLA in healthy donors. Across the study: Approximately 83 million unique TCRs from HLA-typed donors were held in an early data release. Study results and limitations: Roughly uniform sequencing depth across donors was assumed, possibly incorrectly. An analysis done earlier found most TCR beta V segments productive about 87% or about 30% of the time.

Notes on this clone: As yet, its antigen is unknown.

Absent from the records is this donor's CMV serostatus. The V segment lost 5 bases and the J segment 5 bases; nucleotides outside the gene matches: 8. Germline values: CDR1 SEHNR, CDR2 FQNEAQ (reference sequence). CDR3 length equals 15 residues. Amplification used 60 Vbeta primers and 13 Jbeta primers. Generated by immunoSEQ multiplex PCR, the TCRdb table keeps only in-frame clones and is missing some. The sample lists 200,000 to 250,000 clones; under 90% were seen once. The sequenced sample was PBMCs. The rearrangement links TRBV7-9 to TRBJ1-5; 8 bases map to TRBD1. This receptor was taken from a human donor in good health. The CDR3 here is CASSPGTGMDQPQHF. DNA for the CDR3: TGTGCCAGCAGCCCCGGGACAGGAATGGATCAGCCCCAGCATTTT.